The following is a TCR beta chain sequence with its context. The CDR3 runs to 11 residues. The ends were cut back, 3 bases at V and 6 bases at J, with 8 bases in the middle. Germline loops: CDR1 DFQATT, CDR2 SNEGSKA (reference sequence). The entry originates in a study of CD8 T cells in Susac syndrome. Healthy donors served as the controls. They were matched for age and sex. It was with random hexamers that 0.5 to 1 ug RNA was reverse transcribed. The amplification used immunoSEQ multiplex PCR on TCR beta CDR3; it spanned 54 Vbeta and 13 Jbeta. TCRdb processed the immunoSEQ multiplex PCR reads anew with MiXCR; each CDR3 protein has one entry. There are 180,000 or so distinct CDR3 sequences in the sample; over 85% occur only once, and over 0.12% lies in the top ten.

Material for sequencing was CD4+ T cells from PBMCs. This sequence was found in a human donor in good health. This chain uses TRBV20-1 with TRBJ1-2, with D unclear. CDR3 protein: CSARAANGYTF. The CDR3 region has the DNA TGCAGTGCTAGGGCCGCCAATGGCTACACCTTC.